The 19 T cell receptor beta chains below come from one sample, sequenced in a study of long-term antiretroviral therapy in people with HIV. The immunoSEQ assay was v3.0, run at survey level. TCRdb's copy holds only in-frame clones and misses some; the assay was immunoSEQ multiplex PCR. Of tens of thousands of clones listed, over 80% are singletons. The sequenced sample was unsorted PBMCs, obtained about 2.7 years after starting antiretroviral therapy. These receptor sequences come from a man aged 25 to 45 with HIV.

The V call is TRBV6-5, the J call TRBJ1-6, with TRBD1 matching over 8 bases. The V and J ends lost 4 bases and 8 bases, in that order; junction bases with no gene match: 7. CDR3 length equals 15 residues. From germline, CDR1 is MNHEY and CDR2 SVGAGI. CDR3 in DNA: TGTGCCAGCAGTTTCCTGACAGGGGCGGATTCACCCCTCCACTTT. This gives the protein CASSFLTGADSPLHF.

This clone was seen once. The V gene is TRBV5-1, the J gene TRBJ2-4; 8 bases agree with TRBD2. Trimming removed 0 bases from V and 3 bases from J; junction bases left unmatched: 14. Germline V gives CDR1 SGHRS, CDR2 YFSETQ. This CDR3 has 19 amino acids. CDR3 sequence: CASSLEVAVAGRDKNIQYF. The CDR3, as DNA: TGCGCCAGCAGCTTGGAAGTGGCGGTAGCGGGACGGGACAAAAACATTCAGTACTTC.

This chain uses TRBV7-6 with TRBJ2-1, with a tentative D call TRBD1 (6 bases). Germline V gives CDR1 SGHVS, CDR2 FNYEAQ. V was pared by 6 bases and J by 8 bases, with 14 bases between. This CDR3 comprises 13 residues. The CDR3 DNA follows: TGTGCCAGCAGTCCTAGGGGGAAGGATGAGCAGTTCTTC. Amino acids: CASSPRGKDEQFF.

This chain connects TRBV18 to TRBJ1-1; 8 bases map to TRBD1. Germline CDR1 KGHSH, CDR2 LQKENI. The CDR3 is 14 amino acids. After removal of 6 bases from V and 3 bases from J, the junction contained 6 bases not matched to a gene. The chain's CDR3 is CASSRTGPDTEAFF. DNA of the CDR3: TGTGCCAGCTCTCGGACAGGGCCCGACACTGAAGCTTTCTTT.

V gene TRBV27 combines with J gene TRBJ2-3; TRBD2 is a possible D gene (6 bases). CDR1 and CDR2 from the germline V gene are MNHEY and SMNVEV (reference sequence). V was pared by 5 bases and J by 4 bases, with 13 bases between. This CDR3 spans 14 amino acids. CDR3 residues: CASSTPGEADTQYF. DNA for the CDR3: TGTGCCAGCAGTACCCCGGGAGAGGCAGATACGCAGTATTTT.

The genes are TRBV30 and TRBJ2-5; D gene uncertain. V lost 0 bases, J lost 5 bases, and 13 bases lay in between. The CDR3 length is 14 residues. CDR1 and CDR2 (germline): GTSNPN, SVGIG (reference sequence). CDR3 in amino acids: CAWSVLRPRETQYF. In nucleotides, the CDR3 is TGTGCCTGGAGTGTACTGAGACCAAGGGAGACCCAGTACTTC.

This clone has just one count. The rearrangement joins TRBV30 to TRBJ2-7, with D possibly matching TRBD1 (5 bases). This CDR3 is 12 amino acids long. Per germline, CDR1 GTSNPN and CDR2 SVGIG (reference sequence). DNA of the CDR3: TGTGCTGCGCAGGGTCCATCCTACGAGCAGTACTTC. Encoded protein: CAAQGPSYEQYF.

This chain links TRBV6-1 with TRBJ1-5; no firm D call. The CDR3 loop spans 15 amino acids. Looked up from germline, CDR1 is MNHNS and CDR2 is SASEGT. V lost 3 bases to trimming and J lost 5 bases, with 14 bases between them. For the CDR3, the DNA is TGTGCCAGCAGTGAGGGCACTTCGGCGGATCAGCCCCAGCATTTT. Translation: CASSEGTSADQPQHF.

CDR3 nucleotides: TGTGCCAGCAGTGAGGGGACAGGGATCTACGAGCAGTACTTC. It translates to CASSEGTGIYEQYF. The chain combines TRBV25-1 with TRBJ2-7; 9 positions match TRBD1. Trimming took 3 bases from V and 3 from J; bases not matched to a gene: 3. The CDR3 extends over 14 amino acids. CDR1 is MGHDK, CDR2 SYGVNS, per germline.

The rearrangement joins TRBV5-4 to TRBJ1-4; TRBD1 agrees at 7 bases. With 9 bases clipped from V and 4 bases from J, the junction kept 9 bases outside the gene matches. CDR3 size: 14 residues. CDR1 SGHNT and CDR2 YYREEE come from the germline V gene (reference sequence). This CDR3 is CATYRDSSNEKLFF. The CDR3, as DNA: TGTGCCACCTACCGGGACAGCAGTAATGAAAAACTGTTTTTT.

V usage is TRBV11-2 and J usage is TRBJ1-6, with 9 bases identical to TRBD1. V trimming: 3 bases; J trimming: 10 bases; junction bases outside the gene matches: 7. Germline loops: CDR1 SGHAT, CDR2 FQNNGV. The CDR3 extends over 15 amino acids. The CDR3 here is CASSFNRDRESPLHF. The CDR3 DNA is TGTGCCAGCAGCTTCAACCGGGACAGGGAATCACCCCTCCACTTT.

The gene calls are TRBV28 and TRBJ1-1, with D possibly matching TRBD1 (6 bases). The CDR3 has 14 amino acids. The V gene's germline CDR1 is MDHEN and CDR2 SYDVKM. Trimming removed 6 bases from V and 0 bases from J, with 11 bases in between. CDR3 coding DNA: TGTGCCAGCAGGCTGAGACAGGTGAACACTGAAGCTTTCTTT. Translation: CASRLRQVNTEAFF.

In its sample, this clone was seen once. The rearrangement joins TRBV5-6 to TRBJ2-2, with 11 bases lining up with TRBD2. The CDR3 extends over 17 amino acids. Germline CDR1 SGHDT, CDR2 YYEEEE. V lost 4 bases to trimming and J lost 5 bases; unmatched junction nucleotides: 10. The CDR3 DNA reads as TGTGCCAGCAGCCGGATAGCGGGAGGGGCGGGGACCGGGGAGCTGTTTTTT. Translation gives CASSRIAGGAGTGELFF.

V is TRBV5-1 and J is TRBJ1-1, with 7 bases fitting TRBD1. The V segment lost 2 bases and the J segment 4 bases; nucleotides outside the gene matches: 11. Germline CDR1 reads SGHRS; CDR2 reads YFSETQ. This CDR3 has 16 residues. CDR3 loop: CASSLFNRGRGTEAFF. For the CDR3, the DNA is TGCGCCAGCAGCTTATTCAACAGGGGTCGGGGCACTGAAGCTTTCTTT.

The V and J genes are TRBV5-1 and TRBJ2-3; D is ambiguous. The CDR3 sequence is 14 residues long. Germline V gives CDR1 SGHRS, CDR2 YFSETQ. V lost 0 bases and J lost 2, with 7 bases in between. The CDR3 DNA is TGCGCCAGCAGCTTGGTGTCCCACACAGATACGCAGTATTTT. It is translated as CASSLVSHTDTQYF.

The rearrangement joins TRBV5-1 to TRBJ1-2; D call uncertain. The CDR3 is 15 residues long. Germline CDR1 reads SGHRS; CDR2 reads YFSETQ. V was pared by 1 base and J by 6 bases, with 16 bases between. The CDR3 protein is CASSLYQSGKDGYTF. CDR3 nucleotide sequence: TGCGCCAGCAGCTTGTACCAATCAGGCAAAGATGGCTACACCTTC.

The gene calls are TRBV2 and TRBJ2-1; D possibly corresponds to TRBD1 (6 bases). The CDR3 has 13 amino acids. Trimming removed 6 bases at V and 4 bases at J, with 10 bases between. Looked up from germline, CDR1 is SNHLY and CDR2 is FYNNEI. The CDR3 here is CASRNRVYNEQFF. The CDR3 DNA reads as TGTGCCAGCAGGAACAGGGTATACAATGAGCAGTTCTTC.

The V gene is TRBV5-1, the J gene TRBJ2-7; 10 bases are shared with TRBD2. The J segment lost 0 bases and the V segment lost 2 bases, leaving 5 bases of the junction unmatched. Per germline, CDR1 SGHRS and CDR2 YFSETQ. The CDR3 loop spans 16 amino acids. CDR3 DNA sequence: TGCGCCAGCAGCTTTATGACTAGCGGGCTCTCCTACGAGCAGTACTTC. It encodes CASSFMTSGLSYEQYF.

The chain couples TRBV6-5 to TRBJ2-7, with 10 positions matching TRBD1. Trimming cost V 6 bases and J 7 bases; bases outside gene matches: 9. The CDR3 loop spans 14 amino acids. Germline V lookup: CDR1 MNHEY, CDR2 SVGAGI. CDR3 sequence (DNA): TGTGCCAGCAGGAAGGGACAGGGGAGAGCTGAGCAGTACTTC. It encodes CASRKGQGRAEQYF.